The TCR beta chain described here comes from a study of blood T cell repertoires in COVID-19. Study-level background: Spain, Italy and the United States supplied samples that represented acute and convalescent COVID-19.

Per the authors' pipeline: Nucleated cell counts were estimated from reference gene primer amplification. Method: immunoSEQ multiplex PCR; TCRdb's copy keeps in-frame clones and lacks some. D and trimming come from the DNA, and the V and J calls and clone size come from that table. The table records fewer than 350,000 clones, approximately 91% of them present only once. CDR3 length: 15 amino acids. Trimming took 2 bases from V and 7 from J; bases not matched to a gene: 7. Germline V gene lookup returns CDR1 SGHDT and CDR2 YYEEEE. The chain couples TRBV5-6 to TRBJ1-4, with 8 bases aligning to TRBD1. Sequenced sample: peripheral blood. This sequence originates from a man younger than 35 with active or convalescent COVID-19. CDR3 residues: CASSFPTGALEKLFF. CDR3 sequence (DNA): TGTGCCAGCAGCTTCCCGACAGGGGCTCTTGAAAAACTGTTTTTT.